Listed below are T cell receptor beta chains from one sample, sequenced in a study of OX40 agonist ivuxolimab in advanced cancers. Repertoires were generated with immunoSEQ multiplex PCR, while TCRdb's copy carries only in-frame clones and drops some. The sample consists of 75,000 to 95,000 clones, around 87% of them appearing once. The sequences come from CD4+ or CD8+ T cells sorted from blood, collected in a trial of the OX40 agonist ivuxolimab. These receptors came from an adult with an advanced solid tumor such as melanoma, head and neck, liver or kidney cancer. Both conserved end residues are part of each CDR3. The D gene is left open where the match is weak. Not all rows give a size; the values are once, few, many and, for expanded clones, a class.

d_call j_call v_call clone_size cdr3_nt cdr3_aa
TRBD1 TRBJ1-2 TRBV9 . TGTGCCAGCAGCGTACAGGGGGATAACTATGGCTACACCTTC CASSVQGDNYGYTF
. TRBJ2-7 TRBV29-1 . TGCAGCGTTGCTATCCAGGGTTACGAGCAGTACTTC CSVAIQGYEQYF
. TRBJ2-2 TRBV5-1 . TGCGCCAGCAGCTTGGCCATCAACGGGGAGCTGTTTTTT CASSLAINGELFF
. TRBJ1-5 TRBV7-8 . TGTGCCAGCAGCGCGACAGAAATCAATCAGCCCCAGCATTTT CASSATEINQPQHF
. TRBJ1-2 TRBV5-8 . TGTGCCAGCAGCTTGGATATGGTCAGGGGCAGGGGCTACACCTTC CASSLDMVRGRGYTF
. TRBJ1-2 TRBV4-3 . TGCGCCAGCAGCCAAAAAGGGGCATATGGCTACACCTTC CASSQKGAYGYTF
. TRBJ1-1 TRBV30 . TGTGCCTGGAGTGTGGGGGGAGTGGACCCTGAAGCTTTCTTT CAWSVGGVDPEAFF
. TRBJ2-3 TRBV28 once TGTGCCTCTCAGGGGGGAATCAACACAGATACGCAGTATTTT CASQGGINTDTQYF
. TRBJ1-1 TRBV9 . TGTGCCAGCAGCGCCCCCTCAGGGAAAAACACTGAAGCTTTCTTT CASSAPSGKNTEAFF
. TRBJ2-5 TRBV4-1 once TGCGCCAGCAGCCAGTACACGTCTCAAGAGACCCAGTACTTC CASSQYTSQETQYF
. TRBJ2-3 TRBV5-1 . TGCGCCAGCAGCCCGATTACCACAGATACGCAGTATTTT CASSPITTDTQYF
. TRBJ1-2 TRBV2 . TGTGCCAGCAGACGAGCGGGGTGGGGGATCTATGGCTACACCTTC CASRRAGWGIYGYTF
. TRBJ2-1 TRBV7-9 once TGTGCCAGCAGCCCGGTCGGGGCGGGCGATGAGCAGTTCTTC CASSPVGAGDEQFF